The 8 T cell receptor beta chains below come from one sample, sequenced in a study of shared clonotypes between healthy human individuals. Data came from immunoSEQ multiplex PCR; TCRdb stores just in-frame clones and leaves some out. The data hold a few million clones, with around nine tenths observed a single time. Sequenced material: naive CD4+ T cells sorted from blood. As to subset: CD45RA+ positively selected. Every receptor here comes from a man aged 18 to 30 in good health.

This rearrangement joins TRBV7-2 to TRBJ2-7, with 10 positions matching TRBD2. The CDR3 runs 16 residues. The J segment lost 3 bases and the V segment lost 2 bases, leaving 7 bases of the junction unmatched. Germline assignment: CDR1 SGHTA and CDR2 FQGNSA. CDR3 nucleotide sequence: TGTGCCAGCAGCTTACGATTTGCTAGCGGGAGCTACGAGCAGTACTTC. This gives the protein CASSLRFASGSYEQYF.

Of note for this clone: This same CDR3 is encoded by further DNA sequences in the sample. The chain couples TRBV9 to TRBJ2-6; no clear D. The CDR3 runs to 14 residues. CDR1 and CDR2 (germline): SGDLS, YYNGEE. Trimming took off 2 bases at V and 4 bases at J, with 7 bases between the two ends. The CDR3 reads CASSVPSGANVLTF. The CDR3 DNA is TGTGCCAGCAGCGTTCCGTCCGGGGCCAACGTCCTGACTTTC.

DNA for the CDR3: TGTGCCAGCAGCTTTCCTAGGGACACCGGGGAGCTGTTTTTT. Protein product: CASSFPRDTGELFF. The chain links TRBV7-9 to TRBJ2-2; D unresolved. The CDR3 spans 14 residues. Germline V CDR1 and CDR2: SEHNR, FQNEAQ (reference sequence). The germline V and J ends were trimmed by 3 bases and 3 bases, with 8 bases remaining between them.

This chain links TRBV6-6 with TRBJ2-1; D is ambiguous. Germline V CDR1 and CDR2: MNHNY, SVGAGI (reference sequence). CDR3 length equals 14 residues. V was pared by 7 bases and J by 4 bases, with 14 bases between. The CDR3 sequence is CASNAQRAYNEQFF. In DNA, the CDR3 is TGTGCCAGCAACGCCCAACGAGCGTACAATGAGCAGTTCTTC.

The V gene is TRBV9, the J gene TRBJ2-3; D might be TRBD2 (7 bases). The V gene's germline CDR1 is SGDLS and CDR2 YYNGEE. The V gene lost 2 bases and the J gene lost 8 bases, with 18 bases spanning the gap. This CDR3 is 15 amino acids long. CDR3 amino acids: CASSVGSWGGLTQYF. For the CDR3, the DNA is TGTGCCAGCAGCGTGGGATCGTGGGGGGGCCTTACGCAGTATTTT.

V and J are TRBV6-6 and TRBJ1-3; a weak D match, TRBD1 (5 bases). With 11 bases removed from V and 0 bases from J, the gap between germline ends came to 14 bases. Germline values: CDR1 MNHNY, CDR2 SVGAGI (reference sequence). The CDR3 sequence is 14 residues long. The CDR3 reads CAGRGGNSGNTIYF. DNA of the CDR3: TGTGCCGGACGGGGCGGCAACTCTGGAAACACCATATATTTT.

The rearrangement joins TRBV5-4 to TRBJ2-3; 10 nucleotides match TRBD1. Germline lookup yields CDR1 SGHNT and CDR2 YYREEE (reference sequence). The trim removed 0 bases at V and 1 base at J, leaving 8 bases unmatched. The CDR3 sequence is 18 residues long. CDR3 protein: CASSLAPPGQGRTDTQYF. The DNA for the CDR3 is TGTGCCAGCAGCTTGGCCCCTCCGGGACAGGGGCGCACAGATACGCAGTATTTT.

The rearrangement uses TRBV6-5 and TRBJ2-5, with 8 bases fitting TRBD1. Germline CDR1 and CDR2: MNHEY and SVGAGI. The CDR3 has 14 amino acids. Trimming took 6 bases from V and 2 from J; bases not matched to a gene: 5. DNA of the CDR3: TGTGCCAGCAGCCGGACAGGGATTCAAGAGACCCAGTACTTC. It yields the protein CASSRTGIQETQYF.